This T cell receptor (beta chain) was sequenced during a study of T cell responses to AZD1222 COVID-19 vaccine. TCRdb's copy holds only in-frame clones and misses some; the assay was immunoSEQ multiplex PCR. The table records tens of thousands of clones, roughly 80% of them present only once. The CDR3 extends over 15 amino acids. V was pared by 4 bases and J by 2 bases, with 16 bases between. The germline V gene encodes CDR1 SGHNT and CDR2 YYREEE (reference sequence). V and J are TRBV5-4 and TRBJ2-7; possibly TRBD1 for D (6 bases). This material consisted of peripheral blood, taken on day 0 of AZD1222 vaccination. This TCR was recovered from an adult in good health. CDR3 residues: CASSLFTGPTYEQYF. For the CDR3, the DNA is TGTGCCAGCAGCCTATTCACAGGGCCGACCTACGAGCAGTACTTC.